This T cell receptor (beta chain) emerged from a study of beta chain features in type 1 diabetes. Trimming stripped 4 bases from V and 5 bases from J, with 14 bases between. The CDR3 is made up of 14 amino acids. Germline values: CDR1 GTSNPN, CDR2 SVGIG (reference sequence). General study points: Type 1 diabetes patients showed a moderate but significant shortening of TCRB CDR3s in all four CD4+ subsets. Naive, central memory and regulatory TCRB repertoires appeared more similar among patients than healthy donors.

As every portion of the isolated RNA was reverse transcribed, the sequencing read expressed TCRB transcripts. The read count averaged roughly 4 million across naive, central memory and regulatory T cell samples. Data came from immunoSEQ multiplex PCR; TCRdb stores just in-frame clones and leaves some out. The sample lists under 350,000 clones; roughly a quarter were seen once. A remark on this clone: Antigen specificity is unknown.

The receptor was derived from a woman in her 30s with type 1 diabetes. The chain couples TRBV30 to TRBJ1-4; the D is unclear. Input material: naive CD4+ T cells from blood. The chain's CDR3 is CAWNPGIGNEKLFF. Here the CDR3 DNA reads TGTGCCTGGAACCCCGGGATAGGAAATGAAAAACTGTTTTTT.